This T cell receptor beta chain was sequenced for a study of T cell responses to AZD1222 COVID-19 vaccine. Findings and caveats of the study: Once two AZD1222 doses were given, Spike-specific TCR breadth and depth went up.

The CDR3 length is 13 residues. In germline, CDR1 is SEHNR, CDR2 FQNEAQ (reference sequence). V was pared by 1 base and J by 10 bases, with 11 bases between. About this clone: Antigen: not known.

The protocol was immunoSEQ multiplex PCR, while the TCRdb copy is restricted to in-frame clones and leaves out a portion. The sample includes 95,000 to 150,000 clones, around nine tenths seen only once; the top ten take around 1.5%. The specimen was peripheral blood, collected on day 0 of AZD1222 vaccination. The TCR originated in an adult in good health. The chain uses TRBV7-9 and TRBJ1-5; TRBD1 is a possible D gene (5 bases). The CDR3 loop is CASSLGGGDPQHF. For the CDR3, the DNA is TGTGCCAGCAGCTTAGGGGGCGGTGATCCCCAGCATTTT. Full variable domain (missing parts from reference TRBV7-9 and TRBJ1-5): DTGVSQNPRHKITKRGQNVTFRCDPISEHNRLYWYRQTLGQGPEFLTYFQNEAQLEKSRLLSDRFSAERPKGSFSTLEIQRTEQGDSAMYLCASSLGGGDPQHFGDGTRLSIL.